The 27 T cell receptor beta chains below were found in one sample sequenced in a study of CD8 T cells in ankylosing spondylitis. In TCRdb, the 5' RACE reads were re-called with MiXCR into one record per CDR3 protein. The sample yields hundreds of thousands of distinct CDR3 sequences, 20% to 30% seen once. Sequencing used blood, either unsorted or a sorted T cell fraction (not recorded which). The source is a male donor with ankylosing spondylitis or in good health (not recorded which).

This clonotype was detected only a few times. The V and J genes are TRBV5-1 and TRBJ2-5; D not resolved. This CDR3 region has 12 residues. Trimming shortened V by 4 bases and J by 4 bases, and 8 bases separated the two germline ends. The germline V gene encodes CDR1 SGHRS and CDR2 YFSETQ. The CDR3 region has the DNA TGCGCCAGCAGCGCCCCCACAGAGACCCAGTACTTC. Amino acid sequence: CASSAPTETQYF.

J is TRBJ1-2 and V is TRBV19, with D perhaps matching TRBD1 (5 bases). From germline, CDR1 is LNHDA and CDR2 SQIVND (reference sequence). V was trimmed by 7 bases and J by 0 bases, leaving 15 bases between them. The CDR3 is made up of 15 amino acids. CDR3 loop: CASKLSQAANYGYTF. The CDR3 bases are TGTGCCAGTAAACTCTCACAGGCAGCTAACTATGGCTACACCTTC.

This clonotype was seen ten or more times. This chain links TRBV15 with TRBJ2-1, with D perhaps matching TRBD1 (5 bases). This CDR3 contains 15 residues. Trimming pared 5 bases from V and 3 bases from J, leaving 14 bases between. In germline, CDR1 is LNHNV, CDR2 YYDKDF (reference sequence). The CDR3 sequence: CATSSPRVLYNEQFF. The CDR3 DNA reads as TGTGCCACCAGCTCCCCCAGGGTACTCTACAATGAGCAGTTCTTC.

This chain joins TRBV20-1 and TRBJ1-4; 10 nucleotides agree with TRBD1. Germline lookup yields CDR1 DFQATT and CDR2 SNEGSKA (reference sequence). Trimming removed 0 bases from V and 7 bases from J; junction bases left unmatched: 14. The CDR3 is 18 amino acids. The CDR3 reads CSARDDGGQGERGEKLFF. In DNA, the CDR3 is TGCAGTGCTAGAGATGATGGCGGACAGGGGGAGCGTGGTGAAAAACTGTTTTTT.

V gene TRBV12-3 or TRBV12-4 combines with J gene TRBJ2-6; D uncertain. CDR3 length: 17 residues. V shed 0 bases and J shed 0 bases, with 9 bases lying between them. The CDR3, as DNA: TGTGCCAGCAGTTTAGCGGGTCGACCCTCTGGGGCCAACGTCCTGACTTTC. Amino acid sequence: CASSLAGRPSGANVLTF.

V is TRBV20-1 and J is TRBJ1-1; a weak D match, TRBD1 (6 bases). CDR1 is DFQATT and CDR2 is SNEGSKA in the germline V gene (reference sequence). The V gene lost 0 bases and the J gene lost 5 bases, with 19 bases spanning the gap. This CDR3 spans 16 amino acids. The CDR3 DNA reads as TGCAGTGCTAGAGATAGGCGCCAGGGGAGTAGGACTGAAGCTTTCTTT. It specifies CSARDRRQGSRTEAFF.

This clonotype was found a few times. The chain combines TRBV19 with TRBJ2-4; D gene ambiguous. Germline CDR1 is LNHDA and CDR2 is SQIVND (reference sequence). The ends were cut back, 5 bases at V and 8 bases at J, with 13 bases in the middle. The CDR3 runs to 13 residues. This CDR3 is CASSLSDIHIQYF. The CDR3 DNA sequence: TGTGCCAGTAGTTTATCCGACATCCACATTCAGTACTTC.

The chain combines TRBV12-3 or TRBV12-4 with TRBJ2-7; D not resolved. Trimming took 6 bases from V and 4 from J, leaving 10 bases between them. The CDR3 has 12 amino acids. In nucleotides, the CDR3 is TGTGCCAGCAGACGAAGGCGATACGAGCAGTACTTC. Its translation is CASRRRRYEQYF.

This clonotype occurred many times. V and J are TRBV29-1 and TRBJ2-5; D may be TRBD1 or TRBD2 (5 bases each). Trimming removed 6 bases at V and 3 bases at J, with 11 bases between. The germline gives CDR1 SQVTM, CDR2 ANQGSEA. The CDR3 is 12 residues long. The CDR3 sequence: CSVRLGEETQYF. The CDR3, as DNA: TGCAGCGTCCGATTGGGGGAAGAGACCCAGTACTTC.

There are many counts of this clonotype. In DNA, the CDR3 is TGTGCCAGCAGTGTAACTAGCGGGAGATACGAGCAGTACTTC. This gives the protein CASSVTSGRYEQYF. The chain carries TRBV25-1 and TRBJ2-7, with TRBD2 matching over 11 bases. Trimming took 4 bases from V and 4 from J; bases not matched to a gene: 3. The CDR3 sequence is 14 residues long. From germline, CDR1 is MGHDK and CDR2 SYGVNS.

This clonotype has just a few counts. V gene TRBV20-1 combines with J gene TRBJ2-1; the D gene is possibly TRBD2 (6 bases). The germline CDR1 and CDR2 sequences are DFQATT and SNEGSKA (reference sequence). V was shortened by 5 bases and J by 5 bases, with 13 bases between the two germline ends. The length of the CDR3 is 13 residues. The CDR3 protein is CSAAPSVNNEQFF. The CDR3 DNA follows: TGCAGTGCTGCCCCTAGCGTTAACAATGAGCAGTTCTTC.

The chain employs TRBV20-1 and TRBJ2-1, with unresolved D. V was clipped by 1 base and J by 4 bases, with 2 bases between them. The CDR3 extends over 11 amino acids. Germline-derived CDR1 and CDR2 are DFQATT and SNEGSKA (reference sequence). The CDR3 loop is CSARVYNEQFF. CDR3 in DNA: TGCAGTGCTAGAGTATACAATGAGCAGTTCTTC.

In its sample, this clonotype was seen a few times. The chain recombines TRBV20-1 with TRBJ2-1, with D possibly matching TRBD1 (5 bases). The V gene's germline CDR1 is DFQATT and CDR2 SNEGSKA (reference sequence). The length of the CDR3 is 16 residues. V lost 6 bases and J lost 9, with 27 bases in between. CDR3 protein: CSAVSWGGMSDSEQFF. The DNA of the CDR3 is TGCAGTGCCGTGAGTTGGGGTGGGATGAGCGACAGTGAGCAGTTCTTC.

V and J are TRBV12-3 or TRBV12-4 and TRBJ2-7; D is possibly TRBD1 (6 bases). This CDR3 is built from 13 residues. V lost 5 bases, J lost 5 bases, and 13 bases lay in between. For the CDR3, the DNA is TGTGCCAGCAGTAACAGGGATTTCGACGAGCAGTACTTC. Amino acid sequence: CASSNRDFDEQYF.

This clonotype was picked up a small number of times. The chain uses TRBV20-1 and TRBJ1-1; weak D call: TRBD1 (6 bases). Germline V CDR1 and CDR2: DFQATT, SNEGSKA (reference sequence). The CDR3 runs to 14 residues. V was clipped by 3 bases and J by 6 bases, with 17 bases between them. The CDR3 spells CSASKSGTLAEAFF. Here the CDR3 DNA reads TGCAGTGCTAGTAAATCCGGGACACTGGCTGAAGCTTTCTTT.

The chain employs TRBV6-5 and TRBJ2-7, with a possible D match to TRBD2 (5 bases). This CDR3 has 13 amino acids. The germline V gene encodes CDR1 MNHEY and CDR2 SVGAGI. With 2 bases removed from V and 5 bases from J, the gap between germline ends came to 10 bases. CDR3 amino acids: CASSYDYPNEQYF. CDR3 sequence (DNA): TGTGCCAGCAGTTACGACTACCCGAACGAGCAGTACTTC.

There are many counts of this clonotype. The chain employs TRBV5-1 and TRBJ1-1; tentative D call: TRBD1 (5 bases). Germline V gene data show CDR1 as SGHRS and CDR2 as YFSETQ. There are 14 residues in the CDR3. V gave up 6 bases and J gave up 4 bases, with 16 bases separating them. The DNA of the CDR3 is TGCGCCAGCACCCGAGGAGGGGAGGCCACTGAAGCTTTCTTT. It codes for CASTRGGEATEAFF.

The table lists this clonotype with many counts. The J gene is TRBJ2-5, the V gene TRBV7-2; 15 nucleotides agree with TRBD2. The germline CDR1 and CDR2 sequences are SGHTA and FQGNSA. The ends lost 5 bases at V and 2 bases at J; junction bases unmatched: 3. CDR3 length equals 16 residues. The CDR3 DNA reads TGTGCCAGCAGCCCCGGACTAGCGGGAGGGCAAGAGACCCAGTACTTC. The encoded protein is CASSPGLAGGQETQYF. Full variable domain (missing parts from reference TRBV7-2 and TRBJ2-5): GAGVSQSPSNKVTEKGKDVELRCDPISGHTALYWYRQSLGQGLEFLIYFQGNSAPDKSGLPSDRFSAERTGGSVSTLTIQRTQQEDSAVYLCASSPGLAGGQETQYFGPGTRLLVL.

The chain couples TRBV10-3 to TRBJ1-3, with 7 bases identical to TRBD1. The CDR3 covers 14 residues. The germline V gene encodes CDR1 ENHRY and CDR2 SYGVKD. The V gene end was trimmed by 6 bases and the J gene end by 0 bases; junction bases not matched to a gene: 2. CDR3 nucleotide sequence: TGTGCCATCAGCGCAGGGGGCTCTGGAAACACCATATATTTT. This translates into CAISAGGSGNTIYF.

This clonotype came up many times. The rearrangement joins TRBV20-1 to TRBJ1-1; D is uncertain. With 4 bases removed from V and 0 bases from J, the gap between germline ends came to 18 bases. The germline V gene encodes CDR1 DFQATT and CDR2 SNEGSKA (reference sequence). The CDR3 consists of 16 residues. CDR3 residues: CSATPGGGRLNTEAFF. The CDR3 nucleotides are TGCAGTGCTACCCCTGGCGGCGGGCGCCTGAACACTGAAGCTTTCTTT.

This clonotype was counted at least ten times. The chain couples TRBV11-2 to TRBJ1-1; D gene ambiguous. Germline V CDR1 and CDR2: SGHAT, FQNNGV. Trimming took 5 bases from V and 1 from J, leaving 11 bases between them. This CDR3 is 14 amino acids long. The CDR3 loop is CASSTWTENTEAFF. The CDR3 DNA reads as TGTGCCAGCAGCACCTGGACGGAGAACACTGAAGCTTTCTTT.

This chain connects TRBV2 to TRBJ2-7; the match to TRBD2 covers 9 bases. The ends lost 5 bases at V and 5 bases at J; junction bases unmatched: 10. The CDR3 has 15 residues. Germline CDR1 SNHLY, CDR2 FYNNEI. The CDR3 sequence: CASSRSGRNQNEQYF. Written as DNA, the CDR3 is TGTGCCAGCAGTCGGAGCGGGAGGAATCAAAACGAGCAGTACTTC.

J is TRBJ2-5 and V is TRBV20-1, with 8 bases lining up with TRBD2. V gave up 3 bases and J gave up 1 base; unmatched junction bases: 10. The germline V gene has CDR1 DFQATT and CDR2 SNEGSKA (reference sequence). The CDR3 totals 16 residues. The CDR3 protein is CSASRFAGGLQETQYF. The DNA for the CDR3 is TGCAGTGCTAGTCGTTTCGCGGGAGGTCTCCAAGAGACCCAGTACTTC.

This rearrangement joins TRBV10-3 to TRBJ2-3; D is undetermined. The V end was cut by 1 base, the J end by 1 base, with 6 bases between. This CDR3 region has 14 residues. Germline V gene data show CDR1 as ENHRY and CDR2 as SYGVKD. The CDR3 DNA sequence: TGTGCCATCAGTGAGTACCCTCGCACAGATACGCAGTATTTT. Its protein product is CAISEYPRTDTQYF.

The V call is TRBV20-1, the J call TRBJ2-1; no firm D call. The germline gives CDR1 DFQATT, CDR2 SNEGSKA (reference sequence). The CDR3 length is 15 residues. V lost 1 base to trimming and J lost 7 bases, with 17 bases between them. Here the CDR3 DNA reads TGCAGTGCTAGAGGGCAGAATAACCGTGTTAATGAGCAGTTCTTC. This codes for CSARGQNNRVNEQFF.

This clonotype has just a few counts. The V call is TRBV10-3, the J call TRBJ1-3, with D uncertain. This CDR3 comprises 15 residues. Between the trimmed V and J ends, which lost 8 bases and 5 bases, there was a span of 19 bases. Germline CDR1 is ENHRY and CDR2 is SYGVKD. This chain's CDR3 is CAIRSGVSGRNTIYF. The DNA for the CDR3 is TGTGCCATCCGCTCCGGGGTTTCTGGGAGAAACACCATATATTTT.

This clonotype has at least ten counts. The V gene is TRBV12-3 or TRBV12-4, the J gene TRBJ2-1; tentatively, D is TRBD2 (6 bases). The CDR3 has 16 residues. Between the trimmed V and J ends, which lost 0 bases and 0 bases, there was a span of 9 bases. This chain's CDR3 is CASSLAPGSSYNEQFF. The CDR3 nucleotides read TGTGCCAGCAGTTTAGCCCCCGGGAGCTCCTACAATGAGCAGTTCTTC.